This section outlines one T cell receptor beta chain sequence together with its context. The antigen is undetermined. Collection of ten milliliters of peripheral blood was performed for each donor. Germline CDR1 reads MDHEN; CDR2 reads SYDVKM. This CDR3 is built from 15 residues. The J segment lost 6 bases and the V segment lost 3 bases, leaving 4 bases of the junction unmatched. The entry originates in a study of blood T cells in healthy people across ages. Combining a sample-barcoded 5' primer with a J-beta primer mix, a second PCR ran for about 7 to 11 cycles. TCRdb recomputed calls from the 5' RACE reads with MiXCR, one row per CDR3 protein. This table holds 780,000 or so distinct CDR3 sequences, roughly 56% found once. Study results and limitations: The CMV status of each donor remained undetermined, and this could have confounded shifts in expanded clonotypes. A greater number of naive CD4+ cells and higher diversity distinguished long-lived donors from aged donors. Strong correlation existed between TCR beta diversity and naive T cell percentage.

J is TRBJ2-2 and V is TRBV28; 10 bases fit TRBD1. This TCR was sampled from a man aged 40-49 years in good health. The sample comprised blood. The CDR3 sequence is CASSFMDRGSGELFF. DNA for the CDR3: TGTGCCAGCAGTTTTATGGACAGGGGGTCCGGGGAGCTGTTTTTT.